This TCR beta chain was retrieved from a study of T cell responses to AZD1222 COVID-19 vaccine. Study-wide results and caveats: Females made up more of the donors, who were largely white British, and clonal diversity may have come out too low. Researchers report vaccine-associated CD4 TCRs spanning spike, with dominance at 160-218 and 743-854. Repertoires in all cases were sampled only once the peak T cell response had passed. Two AZD1222 doses significantly raised spike-specific TCR breadth and depth over controls.

To note about this clone: Its cognate antigen is unknown. Germline is not matched at one junction end, which may reflect a read error.

The data were produced by immunoSEQ multiplex PCR, yet TCRdb's version contains in-frame clones alone and is incomplete. Here the sample spans approximately 110,000 clones, roughly 87% being singletons. The CDR3 has 16 amino acids. Germline loops: CDR1 MDHEN, CDR2 SYDVKM. The clonotype comes from an adult who received the AZD1222 COVID-19 vaccine. Sequenced here: peripheral blood, sampled 28 days after the second AZD1222 dose. V and J are TRBV28 and TRBJ1-2; 7 nucleotides match TRBD1. CDR3 sequence: CVSRGSSRGLVYGYTF. Here the CDR3 DNA reads TGTGTCAGCAGGGGGTCCTCCAGGGGTTTGGTTTATGGCTACACCTTC.